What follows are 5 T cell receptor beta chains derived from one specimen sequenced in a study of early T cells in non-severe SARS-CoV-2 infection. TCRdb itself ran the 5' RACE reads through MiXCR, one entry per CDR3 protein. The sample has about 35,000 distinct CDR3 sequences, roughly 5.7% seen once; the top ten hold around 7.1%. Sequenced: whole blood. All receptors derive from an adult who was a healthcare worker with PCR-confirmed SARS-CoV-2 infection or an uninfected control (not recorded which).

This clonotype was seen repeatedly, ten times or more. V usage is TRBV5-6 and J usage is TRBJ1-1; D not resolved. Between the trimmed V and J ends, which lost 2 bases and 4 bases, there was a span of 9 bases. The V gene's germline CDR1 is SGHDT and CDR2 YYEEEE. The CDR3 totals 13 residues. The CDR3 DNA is TGTGCCAGCAGCTTTAAGACCTCCACTGAAGCTTTCTTT. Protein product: CASSFKTSTEAFF.

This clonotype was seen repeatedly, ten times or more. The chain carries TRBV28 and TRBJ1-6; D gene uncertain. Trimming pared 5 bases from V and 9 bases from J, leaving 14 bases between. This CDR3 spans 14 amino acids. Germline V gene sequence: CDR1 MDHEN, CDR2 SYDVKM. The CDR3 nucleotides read TGTGCCAGCAGTCCCTGGGAGGGTCCTTCACCCCTCCACTTT. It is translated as CASSPWEGPSPLHF. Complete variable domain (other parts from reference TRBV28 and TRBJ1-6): DVKVTQSSRYLVKRTGEKVFLECVQDMDHENMFWYRQDPGLGLRLIYFSYDVKMKEKGDIPEGYSVSREKKERFSLILESASTNQTSMYLCASSPWEGPSPLHFGNGTRLTVT.

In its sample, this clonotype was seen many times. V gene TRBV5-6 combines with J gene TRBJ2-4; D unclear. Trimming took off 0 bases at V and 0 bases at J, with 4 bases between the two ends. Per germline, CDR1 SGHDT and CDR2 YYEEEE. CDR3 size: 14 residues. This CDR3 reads CASSLELAKNIQYF. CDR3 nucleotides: TGTGCCAGCAGCTTGGAACTAGCCAAAAACATTCAGTACTTC.

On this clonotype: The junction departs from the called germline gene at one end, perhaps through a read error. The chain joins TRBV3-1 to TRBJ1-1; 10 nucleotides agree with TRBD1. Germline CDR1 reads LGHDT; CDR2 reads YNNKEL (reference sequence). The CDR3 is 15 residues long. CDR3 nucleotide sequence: TGTGCCAGCAGCCAGACAGGGGGCAGGGGCACTGAAGTTTTCTTT. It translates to CASSQTGGRGTEVFF.

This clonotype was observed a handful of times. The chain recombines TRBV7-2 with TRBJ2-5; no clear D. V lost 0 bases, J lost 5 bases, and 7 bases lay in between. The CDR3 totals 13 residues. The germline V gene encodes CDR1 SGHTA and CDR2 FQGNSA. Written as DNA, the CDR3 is TGTGCCAGCAGCTTAGCGCTGGGGGAGACCCAGTACTTC. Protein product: CASSLALGETQYF.